The 17 T cell receptor beta chains below all came from one sample that was sequenced in a study of blood T cell repertoires in COVID-19. Produced via immunoSEQ multiplex PCR; TCRdb's table is partial and in-frame only. The data hold about 31,000 clones, with more than 70% observed a single time. Sequencing input: peripheral blood. Receptor source: a woman in her thirties or forties with active or convalescent COVID-19.

The chain employs TRBV12-3 or TRBV12-4 and TRBJ2-7; the match to TRBD1 covers 9 bases. V was pared by 7 bases and J by 6 bases, with 7 bases of the junction left unmatched. This CDR3 contains 13 residues. The CDR3 DNA reads TGTGCCAGCATTATACAGGGGGCAATCGAGCAGTACTTC. The encoded protein is CASIIQGAIEQYF.

The CDR3 DNA sequence: TGTGCCAGCCGGGGGACAGCCGACTACGAGCAGTACTTC. Its translation is CASRGTADYEQYF. V and J are TRBV2 and TRBJ2-7, with TRBD1 as a possible D gene (7 bases). V was trimmed by 8 bases and J by 3 bases, leaving 14 bases between them. The germline V gene has CDR1 SNHLY and CDR2 FYNNEI. This CDR3 has 13 residues.

This chain connects TRBV10-2 to TRBJ1-5; 8 positions agree with TRBD1. The V gene end was trimmed by 6 bases and the J gene end by 6 bases; junction bases not matched to a gene: 10. CDR3 size: 15 residues. CDR1 is WSHSY and CDR2 is SAAADI in the germline V gene. The CDR3 spells CASSLQGVEGQPQHF. DNA for the CDR3: TGCGCCAGCAGCTTACAGGGGGTGGAGGGTCAGCCCCAGCATTTT.

The chain couples TRBV6-4 to TRBJ2-1; tentative D call: TRBD1 (6 bases). Trimming cost V 0 bases and J 6 bases, with 18 bases left between them. The CDR3 loop spans 17 amino acids. The V gene's germline CDR1 is MRHNA and CDR2 SNTAGT. For the CDR3, the DNA is TGTGCCAGCAGTGACTCAGGATGGCAGGGGAGTGGCAATGAGCAGTTCTTC. Protein sequence: CASSDSGWQGSGNEQFF.

CDR3: CASSYPGVGTEAFF. CDR3 nucleotide sequence: TGTGCCAGCAGTTACCCGGGGGTGGGCACTGAAGCTTTCTTT. The chain employs TRBV6-5 and TRBJ1-1, with D possibly matching TRBD1 (5 bases). Germline-derived CDR1 and CDR2 are MNHEY and SVGAGI. The V end lost 2 bases, the J end lost 4 bases, and 11 bases lay between the germline ends. The length of the CDR3 is 14 residues.

This clone was detected once. This chain uses TRBV29-1 with TRBJ2-5; no reliable D call. This CDR3 region has 14 residues. The germline V gene has CDR1 SQVTM and CDR2 ANQGSEA. V lost 3 bases and J 5 bases, leaving 16 bases between the germline ends. CDR3 loop: CSVEAVPEVETQYF. The CDR3, as DNA: TGCAGCGTTGAGGCGGTCCCAGAGGTGGAGACCCAGTACTTC.

This chain uses TRBV9 with TRBJ2-7; a possible D gene is TRBD1 (7 bases). V lost 2 bases and J 3 bases, leaving 9 bases between the germline ends. Germline V gene lookup returns CDR1 SGDLS and CDR2 YYNGEE. The length of the CDR3 is 13 residues. The CDR3 DNA reads as TGTGCCAGCAGCGTCCAGGGGGGCTACGAGCAGTACTTC. Protein sequence: CASSVQGGYEQYF.

V and J are TRBV19 and TRBJ1-5, with D unresolved. V was clipped by 6 bases and J by 2 bases, with 14 bases between them. This CDR3 is 15 amino acids long. The germline CDR1 and CDR2 sequences are LNHDA and SQIVND (reference sequence). CDR3 in DNA: TGTGCCAGTAGAACCCTTCCGGAGGGCAATCAGCCCCAGCATTTT. Its protein is CASRTLPEGNQPQHF. Filled out from reference TRBV19 and TRBJ1-5, the complete variable domain reads DGGITQSPKYLFRKEGQNVTLSCEQNLNHDAMYWYRQDPGQGLRLIYYSQIVNDFQKGDIAEGYSVSREKKESFPLTVTSAQKNPTAFYLCASRTLPEGNQPQHFGDGTRLSIL.

The chain carries TRBV28 and TRBJ1-2; TRBD1 matches at 8 bases. Germline values: CDR1 MDHEN, CDR2 SYDVKM. The trim removed 4 bases at V and 6 bases at J, leaving 10 bases unmatched. This CDR3 contains 15 residues. The CDR3 DNA reads TGTGCCAGCAGTTCGCGGCCCAGGGGGCGGGATGGCTACACCTTC. Its protein product is CASSSRPRGRDGYTF.

The V gene is TRBV6-5, the J gene TRBJ2-5; TRBD1 matches at 7 bases. The CDR3 spans 14 residues. The V gene's germline CDR1 is MNHEY and CDR2 SVGAGI. V was pared by 7 bases and J by 5 bases, with 10 bases of the junction left unmatched. CDR3 bases: TGTGCCAGCAAAAGACTCACAGGGGTGGAGACCCAGTACTTC. This sequence encodes CASKRLTGVETQYF.

This clone has only a few counts. The chain links TRBV5-1 to TRBJ1-2; 9 nucleotides agree with TRBD1. V trimming: 4 bases; J trimming: 7 bases; junction bases outside the gene matches: 14. The CDR3 is 16 amino acids. Germline CDR1 reads SGHRS; CDR2 reads YFSETQ. CDR3 protein: CASSGEPGQGSVGYTF. The CDR3, as DNA: TGCGCCAGCAGCGGCGAACCGGGACAGGGTTCTGTTGGCTACACCTTC.

DNA for the CDR3: TGTGCCAGCAGCGAGGGACAGGGCATTGAAGCTTTCTTT. It is translated as CASSEGQGIEAFF. The chain is built from TRBV7-8 and TRBJ1-1; 9 bases agree with TRBD1. Germline V gene data show CDR1 as SGHVS and CDR2 as FQNEAQ. V was clipped by 5 bases and J by 7 bases; unmatched bases: 5. The CDR3 consists of 13 residues.

The chain uses TRBV10-1 and TRBJ2-7, with D tentatively TRBD2 (5 bases). The CDR3 covers 13 residues. V was cut by 3 bases and J by 3 bases, with 9 bases left in between. Germline-derived CDR1 and CDR2 are WNHNN and SYGVQD (reference sequence). CDR3 nucleotide sequence: TGCGCCAGCAGTGAAACCGGGATCTACGAGCAGTACTTC. Its translation: CASSETGIYEQYF.

This clone occurred once. The rearrangement uses TRBV29-1 and TRBJ1-5; tentative D call: TRBD1 (5 bases). Germline V gene data show CDR1 as SQVTM and CDR2 as ANQGSEA. V lost 6 bases and J lost 2, with 11 bases in between. CDR3 length: 13 residues. The CDR3 DNA follows: TGCAGCGTGGGGGAGGCCCGCAATCAGCCCCAGCATTTT. As protein: CSVGEARNQPQHF.

The CDR3 protein is CASSLAVAGEQFF. CDR3 sequence (DNA): TGTGCCAGCAGCTTAGCTGTGGCGGGTGAGCAGTTCTTC. V and J are TRBV7-8 and TRBJ2-1; weak D call: TRBD2 (5 bases). Germline V gene sequence: CDR1 SGHVS, CDR2 FQNEAQ. The CDR3 length is 13 residues. V lost 0 bases and J 9 bases, leaving 9 bases between the germline ends.

The chain recombines TRBV27 with TRBJ1-2; perhaps TRBD1 as D (5 bases). The CDR3 consists of 16 residues. The germline V gene encodes CDR1 MNHEY and CDR2 SMNVEV (reference sequence). V lost 1 base to trimming and J lost 5 bases, with 17 bases between them. The CDR3 coding sequence is TGTGCCAGCAGTTTATTTGGGCAGCAGCAGGGTTATGGCTACACCTTC. Protein sequence: CASSLFGQQQGYGYTF.

The rearrangement links TRBV29-1 to TRBJ2-1; 13 bases are shared with TRBD2. The CDR3 length is 17 residues. V gave up 6 bases and J gave up 0 bases; unmatched junction bases: 8. Looked up from germline, CDR1 is SQVTM and CDR2 is ANQGSEA. CDR3 sequence: CSVVGTSGDSSYNEQFF. The CDR3, as DNA: TGCAGCGTGGTCGGGACTAGCGGGGATAGCTCCTACAATGAGCAGTTCTTC.